The 22 T cell receptor beta chains given below trace back to one sample, sequenced in a study of blood T cell repertoires in COVID-19. Here immunoSEQ multiplex PCR was the method, and the copy in TCRdb shows in-frame clones only, minus some. The table lists around 150,000 clones, 70% to 85% of them singletons. Sequenced: peripheral blood. These receptor sequences come from a human donor in a cohort sampled during active COVID-19.

The genes are TRBV5-6 and TRBJ1-1; 7 bases align to TRBD1. Trimming took 3 bases from V and 6 from J; bases not matched to a gene: 11. From germline, CDR1 is SGHDT and CDR2 YYEEEE. The CDR3 runs to 15 residues. The CDR3 DNA is TGTGCCAGCAGCTCCGCCCCGACAGGGTATTCTGAAGCTTTCTTT. Translation gives CASSSAPTGYSEAFF.

This clone was counted a few times. The chain joins TRBV3-1 (or the pseudogene TRBV3-2) to TRBJ1-2; 9 positions match TRBD1. The CDR3 covers 15 residues. Unmatched junction bases numbered 3, after V lost 4 bases and J lost 0 bases. CDR1 LGHDT and CDR2 YNNKEL come from the germline V gene (reference sequence). The CDR3 DNA sequence: TGTGCCAGCAGCCTAGGGACAGGGTCTAACTATGGCTACACCTTC. It encodes CASSLGTGSNYGYTF.

The chain uses TRBV19 and TRBJ2-5; tentatively, D is TRBD2 (6 bases). Per germline, CDR1 LNHDA and CDR2 SQIVND (reference sequence). The CDR3 runs 15 residues. Trimming left V 1 base short and J 1 base short, with 10 bases between. The CDR3 coding sequence is TGTGCCAGTAGTATAGCTCAGGGACTCCAAGAGACCCAGTACTTC. Translating it yields CASSIAQGLQETQYF.

In nucleotides, the CDR3 is TGTGCCAGCAGTGATTCGGGTCAACAAGAGACCCAGTACTTC. The encoded protein is CASSDSGQQETQYF. The chain uses TRBV2 and TRBJ2-5; D gene ambiguous. The length of the CDR3 is 14 residues. Looked up from germline, CDR1 is SNHLY and CDR2 is FYNNEI. V lost 3 bases to trimming and J lost 2 bases, with 10 bases between them.

CDR3 sequence reads: CASSLALGRGYTF. In DNA, the CDR3 is TGTGCCAGCAGTTTGGCTCTAGGTCGTGGCTACACCTTC. The chain recombines TRBV28 with TRBJ1-2; D is ambiguous. The CDR3 has 13 amino acids. The germline V gene has CDR1 MDHEN and CDR2 SYDVKM. Trimming left V 3 bases short and J 7 bases short, with 12 bases between.

The chain is built from TRBV19 and TRBJ1-1; 9 positions agree with TRBD1. Trimming cost V 3 bases and J 1 base; bases outside gene matches: 9. Germline V gene lookup returns CDR1 LNHDA and CDR2 SQIVND (reference sequence). The CDR3 loop spans 17 amino acids. The CDR3 region has the DNA TGTGCCAGTAGTATGGGACAGGGAGGGGTTGGGAACACTGAAGCTTTCTTT. Protein: CASSMGQGGVGNTEAFF.

J is TRBJ1-1 and V is TRBV5-4, with 11 bases aligning to TRBD1. CDR1 and CDR2 (germline): SGHNT, YYREEE (reference sequence). The V gene end was trimmed by 3 bases and the J gene end by 1 base; junction bases not matched to a gene: 5. The CDR3 length is 16 residues. CDR3 coding DNA: TGTGCCAGCAGCTCCCGGGACAGGGGGGCGAACACTGAAGCTTTCTTT. Translating gives CASSSRDRGANTEAFF.

The chain carries TRBV2 and TRBJ2-5; 12 nucleotides line up with TRBD2. This CDR3 is built from 16 residues. Per germline, CDR1 SNHLY and CDR2 FYNNEI. V shed 6 bases and J 1 base; nucleotides not matched to a gene: 6. The CDR3 DNA sequence: TGTGCCAGCAGGAAGGGGACTAGCGGGCGCCAAGAGACCCAGTACTTC. Translation gives CASRKGTSGRQETQYF.

The chain carries TRBV6-6 and TRBJ2-1; 7 nucleotides line up with TRBD2. The CDR3 consists of 13 residues. After removal of 2 bases from V and 14 bases from J, the junction contained 9 bases not matched to a gene. Per the germline V gene, CDR1 is MNHNY and CDR2 is SVGAGI (reference sequence). CDR3 protein: CASSYGGGSDKFF. The CDR3 DNA is TGTGCCAGCAGTTACGGCGGGGGATCAGATAAGTTCTTC.

The chain couples TRBV6-6 to TRBJ2-7, with D possibly being TRBD1 (5 bases). Trimming left V 8 bases short and J 3 bases short, with 14 bases between. The germline V gene encodes CDR1 MNHNY and CDR2 SVGAGI (reference sequence). The CDR3 spans 13 residues. CDR3 bases: TGTGCCAGCTGGGGCAGTAAGTTCTACGAGCAGTACTTC. It encodes CASWGSKFYEQYF.

This clone appeared once. This chain links TRBV4-3 with TRBJ2-7; 10 bases are a match to TRBD1. The germline V gene has CDR1 LGHNA and CDR2 YSLEER. The CDR3 length is 16 residues. With 4 bases clipped from V and 4 bases from J, the junction kept 10 bases outside the gene matches. CDR3 amino acids: CASSRGQGLNSYEQYF. The CDR3 nucleotides are TGCGCCAGCAGCCGGGGACAGGGGTTGAATTCGTACGAGCAGTACTTC.

This clone was observed a few times. This chain links TRBV4-1 with TRBJ1-1; no definite D call. V was cut by 0 bases and J by 3 bases, with 26 bases left in between. The CDR3 loop spans 20 amino acids. Germline CDR1 and CDR2: MGHRA and YSYEKL. This CDR3 is CASSQDGWSVSSFRDTEAFF. The CDR3 DNA sequence: TGCGCCAGCAGCCAAGATGGGTGGTCAGTTTCATCGTTCCGGGACACTGAAGCTTTCTTT.

The V and J genes are TRBV5-1 and TRBJ1-2; TRBD1 matches 9 bases. Germline loops: CDR1 SGHRS, CDR2 YFSETQ. This CDR3 has 16 amino acids. J lost 6 bases, V lost 0 bases, and 9 bases had no gene match. CDR3 sequence reads: CASSLGDRTGGDGYTF. For the CDR3, the DNA is TGCGCCAGCAGCTTGGGGGACAGAACAGGGGGCGATGGCTACACCTTC.

The chain combines TRBV28 with TRBJ2-7, with no clear D. The CDR3 loop spans 9 amino acids. Per germline, CDR1 MDHEN and CDR2 SYDVKM. The V gene lost 10 bases and the J gene lost 4 bases, with 5 bases spanning the gap. The CDR3 loop is CATGYEQYF. CDR3 nucleotides: TGTGCCACGGGTTACGAGCAGTACTTC.

The chain employs TRBV7-8 and TRBJ1-6; TRBD1 matches at 8 bases. In germline, CDR1 is SGHVS, CDR2 FQNEAQ. Trimming at V came to 2 bases and at J to 7 bases, leaving 7 bases not matched to a gene. CDR3 length: 16 amino acids. This CDR3 reads CASSLPRGRDNSPLHF. CDR3 nucleotide sequence: TGTGCCAGCAGCTTACCCAGGGGGCGCGACAATTCACCCCTCCACTTT.

This rearrangement joins TRBV12-3 or TRBV12-4 to TRBJ2-3; unclear D gene. The ends were cut back, 2 bases at V and 4 bases at J, with 7 bases in the middle. The CDR3 loop spans 13 amino acids. The CDR3 reads CASSLRAPDTQYF. CDR3 nucleotide sequence: TGTGCCAGCAGTTTAAGAGCTCCAGATACGCAGTATTTT.

V gene TRBV7-3 combines with J gene TRBJ2-3; 7 nucleotides match TRBD1. The CDR3 covers 13 residues. J gave up 9 bases and V 0 bases, and 3 bases lay outside the gene matches. CDR1 is SGHTA, CDR2 FQGTGA, per germline. The CDR3 DNA reads TGTGCCAGCAGCTTAACTACAGGGGACACGCAGTATTTT. Encoded protein: CASSLTTGDTQYF.

The V call is TRBV15, the J call TRBJ2-5; 15 bases agree with TRBD2. J lost 1 base, V lost 0 bases, and 3 bases had no gene match. The CDR3 has 18 residues. Germline V lookup: CDR1 LNHNV, CDR2 YYDKDF (reference sequence). In DNA form, the CDR3 reads TGTGCCACCAGCAGAGATCAGGGACTAGCGGGGGGCCAAGAGACCCAGTACTTC. It yields the protein CATSRDQGLAGGQETQYF. The entire variable domain, with the rest obtained from reference TRBV15 and TRBJ2-5, is as follows: DAMVIQNPRYQVTQFGKPVTLSCSQTLNHNVMYWYQQKSSQAPKLLFHYYDKDFNNEADTPDNFQSRRPNTSFCFLDIRSPGLGDTAMYLCATSRDQGLAGGQETQYFGPGTRLLVL.

The chain combines TRBV12-3 or TRBV12-4 with TRBJ1-2; no firm D call. This CDR3 region has 13 residues. Trimming took 8 bases from V and 1 from J, leaving 11 bases between them. The CDR3 coding sequence is TGTGCCAGCTCCCCCCTAGTTAACTATGGCTACACCTTC. This translates into CASSPLVNYGYTF.

The chain combines TRBV7-2 with TRBJ1-3; a possible D gene is TRBD1 (6 bases). Trimming shortened V by 3 bases and J by 4 bases, and 13 bases separated the two germline ends. Per germline, CDR1 SGHTA and CDR2 FQGNSA. The CDR3 is 15 residues long. CDR3 sequence: CASSFPRDIGNTIYF. As DNA, the CDR3 is TGTGCCAGCAGCTTTCCCCGGGACATAGGAAACACCATATATTTT.

The genes are TRBV15 and TRBJ1-3; TRBD1 matches at 7 bases. Trimming removed 4 bases from V and 4 bases from J; junction bases left unmatched: 4. CDR3 length: 14 amino acids. Germline-derived CDR1 and CDR2 are LNHNV and YYDKDF (reference sequence). DNA for the CDR3: TGTGCCACCAGCACAGGGACAGTCGGAAACACCATATATTTT. This translates into CATSTGTVGNTIYF.

The rearrangement joins TRBV7-2 to TRBJ1-4; D ambiguous. The CDR3 sequence is 14 residues long. Germline CDR1 and CDR2: SGHTA and FQGNSA. The V and J ends lost 2 bases and 7 bases respectively, with 11 bases between them. The CDR3 reads CASSLTVSTEKLFF. CDR3 in DNA: TGTGCCAGCAGCTTAACAGTATCCACTGAAAAACTGTTTTTT.